This T cell receptor beta chain derives from a study of T-cell memory formation after mild COVID-19. In TCRdb, the 5' RACE reads were re-called with MiXCR into one record per CDR3 protein. The repertoire holds a few hundred thousand distinct CDR3 sequences, with roughly 13% as singletons. Source material: PBMCs or a T cell subset sorted from them (not recorded which). This clonotype originated in a man aged 18 to 29 who had mild COVID-19 (a few samples of this study predate the infection). Cell type and time point are not known.

DNA for the CDR3: TGTGCCAGCAGCTTCTGGGGCACGAACACTGAAGCTTTCTTT. Its protein product is CASSFWGTNTEAFF. The chain employs TRBV7-9 and TRBJ1-1, with D possibly being TRBD1 (5 bases). The CDR3 extends over 14 amino acids. Trimming stripped 3 bases from V and 1 base from J, with 9 bases between. Germline V gene lookup returns CDR1 SEHNR and CDR2 FQNEAQ (reference sequence). The full variable domain, rest sourced from reference TRBV7-9 and TRBJ1-1, is DTGVSQNPRHKITKRGQNVTFRCDPISEHNRLYWYRQTLGQGPEFLTYFQNEAQLEKSRLLSDRFSAERPKGSFSTLEIQRTEQGDSAMYLCASSFWGTNTEAFFGQGTRLTVV.